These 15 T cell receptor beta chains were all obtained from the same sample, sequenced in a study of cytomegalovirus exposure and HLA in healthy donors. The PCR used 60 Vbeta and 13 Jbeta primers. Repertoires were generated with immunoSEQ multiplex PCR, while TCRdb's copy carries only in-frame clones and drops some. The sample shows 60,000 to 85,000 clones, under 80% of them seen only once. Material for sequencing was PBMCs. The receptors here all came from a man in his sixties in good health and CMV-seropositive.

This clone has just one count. The DNA for the CDR3 is TGCAGCGTTCTACTTCCGACAACTAACTATGGCTACACCTTC. Its translation is CSVLLPTTNYGYTF. The rearrangement links TRBV29-1 to TRBJ1-2, with D unresolved. The CDR3 spans 14 residues. Germline CDR1 is SQVTM and CDR2 is ANQGSEA. V was clipped by 5 bases and J by 0 bases, with 13 bases between them.

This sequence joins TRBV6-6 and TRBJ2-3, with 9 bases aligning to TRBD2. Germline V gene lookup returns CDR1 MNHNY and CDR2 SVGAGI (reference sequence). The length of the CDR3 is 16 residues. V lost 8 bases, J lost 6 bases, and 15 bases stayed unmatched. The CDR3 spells CASVVRGSGGPDTQYF. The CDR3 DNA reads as TGTGCCAGCGTGGTTAGAGGGAGCGGGGGGCCGGATACGCAGTATTTT.

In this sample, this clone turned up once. The CDR3 reads CASSLGTSGREDHNEQFF. Here the CDR3 DNA reads TGTGCCAGCAGTCTCGGGACTAGCGGGAGGGAAGACCACAATGAGCAGTTCTTC. The genes are TRBV27 and TRBJ2-1; TRBD2 matches at 16 bases. Trimming at V came to 5 bases and at J to 5 bases, leaving 9 bases not matched to a gene. Looked up from germline, CDR1 is MNHEY and CDR2 is SMNVEV (reference sequence). This CDR3 comprises 18 residues.

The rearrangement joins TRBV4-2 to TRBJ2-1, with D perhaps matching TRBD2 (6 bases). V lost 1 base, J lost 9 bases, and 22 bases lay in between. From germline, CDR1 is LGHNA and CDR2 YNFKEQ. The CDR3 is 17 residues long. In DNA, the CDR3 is TGTGCCAGCAGCCAAGCCGCGGGGCGGGCAGGGCGGGCTGAGCAGTTCTTC. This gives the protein CASSQAAGRAGRAEQFF.

The CDR3 DNA sequence: TGTGCCAGCAGCTTGCGCGAAGAGACCCAGTACTTC. Amino acid sequence: CASSLREETQYF. This sequence joins TRBV7-6 and TRBJ2-5; no reliable D call. The V end lost 3 bases, the J end lost 3 bases, and 5 bases lay between the germline ends. Germline-derived CDR1 and CDR2 are SGHVS and FNYEAQ. This CDR3 contains 12 residues.

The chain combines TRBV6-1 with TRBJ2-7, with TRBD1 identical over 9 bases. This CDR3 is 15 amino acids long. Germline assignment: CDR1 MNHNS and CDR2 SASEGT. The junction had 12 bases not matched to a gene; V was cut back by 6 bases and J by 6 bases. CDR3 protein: CASSVAGTGIREQYF. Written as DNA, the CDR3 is TGTGCCAGCAGCGTGGCCGGGACAGGGATTCGCGAGCAGTACTTC.

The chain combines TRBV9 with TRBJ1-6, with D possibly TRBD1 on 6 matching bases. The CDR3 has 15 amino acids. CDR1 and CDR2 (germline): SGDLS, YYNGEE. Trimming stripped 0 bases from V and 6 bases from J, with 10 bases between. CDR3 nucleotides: TGTGCCAGCAGCGTAGGACAGGAAAGTAATTCACCCCTCCACTTT. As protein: CASSVGQESNSPLHF.

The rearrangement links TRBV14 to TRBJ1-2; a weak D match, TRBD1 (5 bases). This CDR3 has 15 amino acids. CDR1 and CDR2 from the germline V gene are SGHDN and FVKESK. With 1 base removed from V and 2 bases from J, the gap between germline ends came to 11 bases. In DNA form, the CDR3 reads TGTGCCAGCAGCCAAGGACAGTCTTTAAACTATGGCTACACCTTC. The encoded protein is CASSQGQSLNYGYTF.

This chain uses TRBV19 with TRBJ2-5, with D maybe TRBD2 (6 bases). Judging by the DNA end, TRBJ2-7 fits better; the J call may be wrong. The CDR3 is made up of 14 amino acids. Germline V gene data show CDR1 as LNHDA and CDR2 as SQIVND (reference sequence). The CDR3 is CASSIGEEGNEQYF. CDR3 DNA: TGTGCCAGTAGTATTGGGGAGGAAGGCAACGAGCAGTACTTC.

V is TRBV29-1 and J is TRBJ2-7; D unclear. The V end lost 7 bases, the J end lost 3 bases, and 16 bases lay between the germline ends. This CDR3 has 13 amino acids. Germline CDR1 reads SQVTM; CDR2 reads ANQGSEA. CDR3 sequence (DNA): TGCAGCGGGGTTTCACCCAGGAACTACGAGCAGTACTTC. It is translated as CSGVSPRNYEQYF.

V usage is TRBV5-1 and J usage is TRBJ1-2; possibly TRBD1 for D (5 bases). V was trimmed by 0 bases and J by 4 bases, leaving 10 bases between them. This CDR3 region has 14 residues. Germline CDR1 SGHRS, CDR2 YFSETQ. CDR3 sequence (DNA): TGCGCCAGCAGCTTGGAGGCAGGGTCCTATGGCTACACCTTC. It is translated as CASSLEAGSYGYTF.

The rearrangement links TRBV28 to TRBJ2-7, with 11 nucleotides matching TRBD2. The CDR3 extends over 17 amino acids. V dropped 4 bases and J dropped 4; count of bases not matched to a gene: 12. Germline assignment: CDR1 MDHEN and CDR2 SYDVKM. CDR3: CASSSKLTSGIVYEQYF. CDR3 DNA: TGTGCCAGCAGTTCAAAATTGACTAGCGGGATTGTATACGAGCAGTACTTC. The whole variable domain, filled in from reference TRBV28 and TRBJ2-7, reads DVKVTQSSRYLVKRTGEKVFLECVQDMDHENMFWYRQDPGLGLRLIYFSYDVKMKEKGDIPEGYSVSREKKERFSLILESASTNQTSMYLCASSSKLTSGIVYEQYFGPGTRLTVT.

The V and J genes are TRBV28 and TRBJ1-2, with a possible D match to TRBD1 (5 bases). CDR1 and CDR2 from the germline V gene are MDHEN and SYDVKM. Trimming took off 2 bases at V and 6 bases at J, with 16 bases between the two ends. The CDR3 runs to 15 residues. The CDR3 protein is CASSLNKGDLDGYTF. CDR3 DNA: TGTGCCAGCAGTTTAAATAAAGGGGATCTGGATGGCTACACCTTC.

The CDR3 protein is CASSLTGGPGYGYTF. In DNA, the CDR3 is TGTGCCAGCAGCTTAACAGGGGGCCCAGGCTATGGCTACACCTTC. This chain connects TRBV7-3 to TRBJ1-2; TRBD1 aligns across 7 bases. The germline V gene encodes CDR1 SGHTA and CDR2 FQGTGA. CDR3 length: 15 amino acids. Trimming took 0 bases from V and 4 from J; bases not matched to a gene: 5.

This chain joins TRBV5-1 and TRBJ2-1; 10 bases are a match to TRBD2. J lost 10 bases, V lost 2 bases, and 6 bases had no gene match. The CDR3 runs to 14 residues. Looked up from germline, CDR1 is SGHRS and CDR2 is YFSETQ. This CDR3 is CASSFSGREGEQFF. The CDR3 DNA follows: TGCGCCAGCAGCTTCAGCGGGAGGGAGGGGGAGCAGTTCTTC.